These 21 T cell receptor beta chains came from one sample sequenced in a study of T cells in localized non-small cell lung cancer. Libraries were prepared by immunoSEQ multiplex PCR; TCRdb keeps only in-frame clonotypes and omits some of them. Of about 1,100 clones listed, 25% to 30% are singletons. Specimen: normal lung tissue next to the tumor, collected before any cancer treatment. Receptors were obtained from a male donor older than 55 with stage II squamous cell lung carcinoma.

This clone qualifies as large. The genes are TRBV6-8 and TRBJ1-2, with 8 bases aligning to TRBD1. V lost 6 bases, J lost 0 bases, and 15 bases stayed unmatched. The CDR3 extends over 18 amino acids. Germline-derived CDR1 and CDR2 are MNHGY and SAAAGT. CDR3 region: CASSPGVGRGLSNYGYTF. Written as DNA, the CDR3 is TGTGCCAGCAGCCCCGGGGTCGGCAGGGGGCTGTCTAACTATGGCTACACCTTC.

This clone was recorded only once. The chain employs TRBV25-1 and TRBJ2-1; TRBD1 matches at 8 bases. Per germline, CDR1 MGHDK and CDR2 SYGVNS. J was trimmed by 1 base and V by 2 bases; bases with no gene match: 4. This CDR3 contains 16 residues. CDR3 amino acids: CASSEPRTGSYNEQFF. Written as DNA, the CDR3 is TGTGCCAGCAGTGAACCCCGGACAGGGTCCTACAATGAGCAGTTCTTC.

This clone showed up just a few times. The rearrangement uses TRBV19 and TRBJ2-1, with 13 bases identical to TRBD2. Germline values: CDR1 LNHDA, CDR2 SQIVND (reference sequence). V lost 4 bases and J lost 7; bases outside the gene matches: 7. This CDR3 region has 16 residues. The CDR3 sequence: CASSRTSGGARNEQFF. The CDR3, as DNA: TGTGCCAGTAGTAGAACTAGCGGGGGGGCCAGGAATGAGCAGTTCTTC.

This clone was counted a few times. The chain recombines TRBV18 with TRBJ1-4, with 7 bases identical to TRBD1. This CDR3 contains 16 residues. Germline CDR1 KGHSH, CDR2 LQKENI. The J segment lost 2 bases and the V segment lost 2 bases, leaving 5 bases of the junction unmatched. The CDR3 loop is CASSPSRGTTNEKLFF. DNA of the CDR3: TGTGCCAGCTCACCAAGCAGGGGGACGACTAATGAAAAACTGTTTTTT.

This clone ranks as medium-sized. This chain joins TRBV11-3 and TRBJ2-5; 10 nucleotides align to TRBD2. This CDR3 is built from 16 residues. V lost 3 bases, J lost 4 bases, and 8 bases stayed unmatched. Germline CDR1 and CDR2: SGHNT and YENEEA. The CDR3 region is CASSLEVAGGRETQYF. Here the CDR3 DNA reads TGTGCCAGCAGCTTGGAAGTAGCGGGAGGAAGAGAGACCCAGTACTTC.

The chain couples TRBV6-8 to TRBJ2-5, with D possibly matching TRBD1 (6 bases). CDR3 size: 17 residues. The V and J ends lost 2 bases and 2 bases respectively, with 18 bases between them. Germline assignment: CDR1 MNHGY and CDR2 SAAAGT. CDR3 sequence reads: CASSYLKTGPEQETQYF. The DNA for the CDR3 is TGTGCCAGCAGTTACCTCAAGACAGGTCCGGAGCAAGAGACCCAGTACTTC.

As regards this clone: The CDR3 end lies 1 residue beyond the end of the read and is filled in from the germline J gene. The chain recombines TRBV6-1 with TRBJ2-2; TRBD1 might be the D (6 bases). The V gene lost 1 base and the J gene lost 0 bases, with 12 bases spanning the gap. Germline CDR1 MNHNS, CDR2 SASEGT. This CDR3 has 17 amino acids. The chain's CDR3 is CASSEGRGGSNTGELFF. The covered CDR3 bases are TGTGCCAGCAGTGAAGGAAGAGGGGGTTCGAACACCGGGGAGCTGTTT.

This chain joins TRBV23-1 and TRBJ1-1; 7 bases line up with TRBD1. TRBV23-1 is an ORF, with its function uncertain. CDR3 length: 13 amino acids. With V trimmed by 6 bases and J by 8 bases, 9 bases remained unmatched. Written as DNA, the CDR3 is TGCGCCAGCAGCCACGGGACAGCCGCGGAAGCTTTCTTT. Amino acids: CASSHGTAAEAFF.

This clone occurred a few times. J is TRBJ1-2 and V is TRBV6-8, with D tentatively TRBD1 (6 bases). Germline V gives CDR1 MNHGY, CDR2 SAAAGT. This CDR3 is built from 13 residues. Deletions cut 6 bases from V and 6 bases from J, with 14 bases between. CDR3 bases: TGTGCCAGCAGGGGCTCTGGGGGCCATGGCTACACCTTC. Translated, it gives CASRGSGGHGYTF.

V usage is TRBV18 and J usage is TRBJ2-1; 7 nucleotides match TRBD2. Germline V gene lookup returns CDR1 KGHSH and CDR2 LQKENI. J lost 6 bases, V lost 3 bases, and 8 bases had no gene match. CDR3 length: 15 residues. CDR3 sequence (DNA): TGTGCCAGCTCACCTGGCGGGAGCATCGGCAATGAGCAGTTCTTC. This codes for CASSPGGSIGNEQFF.

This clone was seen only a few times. The CDR3 DNA follows: TGTGCCAGCAGTTTATTCGGACAGGGTCAGAGCAAGTCGGAAAAACTGTTTTTT. It specifies CASSLFGQGQSKSEKLFF. V is TRBV28 and J is TRBJ1-4, with 8 bases lining up with TRBD1. CDR1 and CDR2 (germline): MDHEN, SYDVKM. Germline trimming cut 1 base from V and 8 bases from J; bases unmatched to any gene: 15. This CDR3 region has 18 residues.

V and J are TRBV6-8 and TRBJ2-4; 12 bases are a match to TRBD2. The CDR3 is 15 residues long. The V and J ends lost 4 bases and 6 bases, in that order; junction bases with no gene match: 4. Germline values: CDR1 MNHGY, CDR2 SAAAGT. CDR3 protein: CASSSRGLAGNIQYF. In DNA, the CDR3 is TGTGCCAGCAGTTCCCGGGGACTAGCGGGAAACATTCAGTACTTC.

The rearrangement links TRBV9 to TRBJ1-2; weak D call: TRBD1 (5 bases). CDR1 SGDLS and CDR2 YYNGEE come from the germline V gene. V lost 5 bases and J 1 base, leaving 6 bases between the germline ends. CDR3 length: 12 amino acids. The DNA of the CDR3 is TGTGCCAGCAGTGACAGTAACTATGGCTACACCTTC. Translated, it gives CASSDSNYGYTF.

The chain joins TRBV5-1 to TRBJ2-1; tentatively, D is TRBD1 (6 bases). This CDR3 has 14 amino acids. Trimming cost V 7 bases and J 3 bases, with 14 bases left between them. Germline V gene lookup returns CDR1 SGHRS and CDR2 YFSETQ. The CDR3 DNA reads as TGCGCCAGCCGACAGGACGCAATCTACAATGAGCAGTTCTTC. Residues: CASRQDAIYNEQFF.

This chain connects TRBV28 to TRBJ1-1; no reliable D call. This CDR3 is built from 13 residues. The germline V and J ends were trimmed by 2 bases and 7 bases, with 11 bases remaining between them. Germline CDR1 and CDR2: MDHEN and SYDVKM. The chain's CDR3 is CASSLPTTNEAFF. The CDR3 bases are TGTGCCAGCAGTTTACCTACGACAAATGAAGCTTTCTTT.

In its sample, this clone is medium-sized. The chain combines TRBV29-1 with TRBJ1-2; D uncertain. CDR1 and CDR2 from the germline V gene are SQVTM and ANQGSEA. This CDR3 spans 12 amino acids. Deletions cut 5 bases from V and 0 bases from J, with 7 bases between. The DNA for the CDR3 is TGCAGCGTTCGGCCAGCTAACTATGGCTACACCTTC. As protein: CSVRPANYGYTF.

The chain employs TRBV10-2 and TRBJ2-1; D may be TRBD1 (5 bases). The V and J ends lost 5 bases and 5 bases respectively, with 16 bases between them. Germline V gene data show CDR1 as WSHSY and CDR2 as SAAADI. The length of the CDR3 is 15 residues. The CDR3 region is CASSSERGRDNEQFF. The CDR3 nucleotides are TGCGCCAGCAGTTCGGAAAGGGGTCGTGACAATGAGCAGTTCTTC.

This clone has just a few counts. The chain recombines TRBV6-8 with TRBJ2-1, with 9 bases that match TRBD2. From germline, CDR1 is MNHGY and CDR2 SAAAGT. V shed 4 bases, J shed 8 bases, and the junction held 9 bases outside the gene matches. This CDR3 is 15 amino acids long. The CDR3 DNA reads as TGTGCCAGCAGTTTAAGCGGGGGGCCAATCCATGAGCAGTTCTTC. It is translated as CASSLSGGPIHEQFF.

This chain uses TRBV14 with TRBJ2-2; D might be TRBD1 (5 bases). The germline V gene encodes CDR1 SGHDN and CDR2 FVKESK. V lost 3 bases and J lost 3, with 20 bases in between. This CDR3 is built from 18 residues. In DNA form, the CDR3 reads TGTGCCAGCAGCCAGCCCCCCGGCAGGGTGGGGTACACCGGGGAGCTGTTTTTT. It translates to CASSQPPGRVGYTGELFF.

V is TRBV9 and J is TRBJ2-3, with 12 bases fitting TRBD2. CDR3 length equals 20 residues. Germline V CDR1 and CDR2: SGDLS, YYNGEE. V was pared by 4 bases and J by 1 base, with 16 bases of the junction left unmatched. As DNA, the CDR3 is TGTGCCAGCAGCTTAAGGGGTGCGAGACTAGCGGGAGAAGGCACAGATACGCAGTATTTT. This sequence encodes CASSLRGARLAGEGTDTQYF.

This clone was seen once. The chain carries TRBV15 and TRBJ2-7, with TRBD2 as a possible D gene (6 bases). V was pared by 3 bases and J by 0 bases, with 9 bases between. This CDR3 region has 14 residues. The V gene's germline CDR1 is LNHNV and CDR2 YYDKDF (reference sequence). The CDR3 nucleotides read TGTGCCACCAGCAGTTTCGGGAGCTCCTACGAGCAGTACTTC. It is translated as CATSSFGSSYEQYF.